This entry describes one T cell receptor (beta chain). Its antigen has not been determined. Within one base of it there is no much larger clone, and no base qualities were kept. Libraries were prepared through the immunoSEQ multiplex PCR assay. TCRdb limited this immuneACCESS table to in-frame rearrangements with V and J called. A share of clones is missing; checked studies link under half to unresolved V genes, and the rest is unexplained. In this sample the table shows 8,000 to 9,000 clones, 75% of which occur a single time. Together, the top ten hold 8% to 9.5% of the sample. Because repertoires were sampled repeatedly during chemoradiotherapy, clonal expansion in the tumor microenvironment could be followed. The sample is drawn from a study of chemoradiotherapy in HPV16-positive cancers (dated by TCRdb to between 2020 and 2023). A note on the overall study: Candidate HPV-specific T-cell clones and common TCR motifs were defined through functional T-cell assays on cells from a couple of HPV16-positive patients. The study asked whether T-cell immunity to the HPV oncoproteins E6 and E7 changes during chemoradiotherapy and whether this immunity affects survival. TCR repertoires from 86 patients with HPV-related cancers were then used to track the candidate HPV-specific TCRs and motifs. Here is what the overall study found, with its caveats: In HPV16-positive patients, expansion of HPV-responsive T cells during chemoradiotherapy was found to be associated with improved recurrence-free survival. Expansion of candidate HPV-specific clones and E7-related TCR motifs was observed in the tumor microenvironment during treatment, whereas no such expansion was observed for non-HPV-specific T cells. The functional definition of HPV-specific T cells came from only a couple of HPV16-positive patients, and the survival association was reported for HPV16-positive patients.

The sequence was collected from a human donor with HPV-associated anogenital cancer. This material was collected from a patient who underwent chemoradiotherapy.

CDR3 protein: CASSTTDRDYGYTF. The DNA is as follows: TGTGCCAGTAGTACCACGGACAGGGACTATGGCTACACCTTC. This sequence uses TRBV19 and TRBJ1-2; 8 bases in between match TRBD1. Clipping removes 4 bases from V and 3 bases from J, with 4 as the unmatched junction base count. CDR1 and CDR2 were assigned from the germline V gene (reference sequence) as LNHDA and SQIVND. The CDR3 measures 14 amino acids from cysteine to phenylalanine. Just the 42-base CDR3 DNA is kept, in frame starting at base 1.